One sample yielded the 19 T cell receptor beta chains listed below, sequenced in a study of blood T cells in healthy people across ages. For the second PCR, which ran for about 6 to 11 cycles, a sample-barcoded 5' primer and a J-beta primer mix were used. TCRdb re-called the 5' RACE reads with MiXCR, one entry per CDR3 protein. This table holds over 550,000 distinct CDR3 sequences, about 28% found once. The specimen was blood. The receptors were gathered from a woman of 80 years or more in good health.

This clonotype was seen repeatedly, ten times or more. The chain is built from TRBV20-1 and TRBJ2-6, with 9 bases aligning to TRBD1. J lost 0 bases, V lost 6 bases, and 6 bases had no gene match. The germline V gene encodes CDR1 DFQATT and CDR2 SNEGSKA (reference sequence). The CDR3 is made up of 16 amino acids. Here the CDR3 reads CSASGQGGSGANVLTF. CDR3 nucleotides: TGCAGTGCCTCGGGACAGGGTGGCTCTGGGGCCAACGTCCTGACTTTC.

This chain links TRBV7-2 with TRBJ1-1; 7 bases fit TRBD1. The CDR3 spans 15 residues. Losses at the gene ends were 2 bases for V and 4 bases for J; bases not matched to a gene: 7. Germline V CDR1 and CDR2: SGHTA, FQGNSA. CDR3 loop: CASSLTGAGSTEAFF. DNA of the CDR3: TGTGCCAGCAGCTTAACAGGGGCCGGGAGCACTGAAGCTTTCTTT.

This clonotype has only a few counts. V is TRBV20-1 and J is TRBJ1-1, with D perhaps matching TRBD1 (5 bases). This CDR3 is 16 amino acids long. CDR1 is DFQATT and CDR2 is SNEGSKA in the germline V gene (reference sequence). The germline V and J ends were trimmed by 1 base and 5 bases, with 20 bases remaining between them. CDR3 region: CSARGSAGGERTEAFF. CDR3 bases: TGCAGTGCTAGAGGGTCGGCTGGGGGGGAGAGGACTGAAGCTTTCTTT.

J is TRBJ1-4 and V is TRBV5-1, with a tentative D call TRBD1 (6 bases). Germline V CDR1 and CDR2: SGHRS, YFSETQ. With 2 bases removed from V and 2 bases from J, the gap between germline ends came to 10 bases. CDR3 length: 15 amino acids. Written as DNA, the CDR3 is TGCGCCAGCAGCTTCAGGGGTTGGACTAATGAAAAACTGTTTTTT. This codes for CASSFRGWTNEKLFF.

This chain joins TRBV5-1 and TRBJ2-5; TRBD2 matches at 7 bases. With V trimmed by 1 base and J by 1 base, 4 bases remained unmatched. The CDR3 totals 15 residues. Germline V gene data show CDR1 as SGHRS and CDR2 as YFSETQ. The CDR3: CASSLLAAFQETQYF. For the CDR3, the DNA is TGCGCCAGCAGCTTGCTAGCGGCTTTCCAAGAGACCCAGTACTTC.

In this sample, this clonotype turned up many times. The chain links TRBV6-6 to TRBJ1-4; possible D gene TRBD1, 5 bases. Per germline, CDR1 MNHNY and CDR2 SVGAGI (reference sequence). CDR3 length: 16 residues. Trimming removed 5 bases from V and 5 bases from J, with 18 bases in between. DNA for the CDR3: TGTGCCAGCAGTCTCCCGGGACGGCGCCTCAATGAAAAACTGTTTTTT. This sequence encodes CASSLPGRRLNEKLFF.

This clonotype was detected many times. The chain combines TRBV9 with TRBJ2-7, with D hard to call. Germline V gene lookup returns CDR1 SGDLS and CDR2 YYNGEE. Trimming removed 0 bases at V and 2 bases at J, with 9 bases between. The CDR3 loop spans 14 amino acids. In DNA, the CDR3 is TGTGCCAGCAGCGTAGCTACTACCCCCTACGAGCAGTACTTC. As protein: CASSVATTPYEQYF.

This clonotype came up many times. It may be a read error: a sequence one base away is much more abundant. The chain is built from TRBV7-2 and TRBJ2-5; D not resolved. The CDR3 has 14 amino acids. Germline CDR1 reads SGHTA; CDR2 reads FQGNSA. V lost 0 bases, J lost 11 bases, and 16 bases lay in between. The CDR3 sequence is CASSLAVGNDEQYF. DNA for the CDR3: TGTGCCAGCAGCTTAGCGGTCGGTAACGATGAGCAGTACTTC.

At least ten counts were recorded for this clonotype. V is TRBV30 and J is TRBJ2-7; D might be TRBD1 (5 bases). From germline, CDR1 is GTSNPN and CDR2 SVGIG (reference sequence). The CDR3 runs to 11 residues. The germline V and J ends were trimmed by 1 base and 7 bases, with 8 bases remaining between them. CDR3 nucleotide sequence: TGTGCCTGGAGTGGACAGAATGAGCAGTACTTC. Translation: CAWSGQNEQYF.

The rearrangement uses TRBV29-1 and TRBJ2-2; 9 bases line up with TRBD1. The CDR3 is 14 residues long. J lost 5 bases, V lost 4 bases, and 5 bases had no gene match. Germline V gene lookup returns CDR1 SQVTM and CDR2 ANQGSEA. The CDR3 is CSVAGQGRTGELFF. The CDR3 DNA reads TGCAGCGTTGCAGGACAGGGGCGGACCGGGGAGCTGTTTTTT.

This clonotype occurred many times. The genes are TRBV7-2 and TRBJ1-6, with TRBD1 matching over 9 bases. CDR3 length equals 15 residues. With 5 bases clipped from V and 7 bases from J, the junction kept 6 bases outside the gene matches. The germline gives CDR1 SGHTA, CDR2 FQGNSA. The CDR3 bases are TGTGCCAGCAGCCCCGGGACAGGGAACAATTCACCCCTCCACTTT. This translates into CASSPGTGNNSPLHF.

This clonotype was seen ten or more times. The chain joins TRBV11-2 to TRBJ2-4; D gene uncertain. CDR1 and CDR2 (germline): SGHAT, FQNNGV. This CDR3 has 15 amino acids. Trimming removed 0 bases at V and 5 bases at J, with 11 bases between. The chain's CDR3 is CASSLDGQPQNIQYF. DNA of the CDR3: TGTGCCAGCAGCTTAGATGGTCAACCTCAAAACATTCAGTACTTC.

About this clonotype: Possible read error: a much larger clone is one base away. No conserved phenylalanine or tryptophan ends this CDR3, so it is likely a read error. V and J are TRBV7-2 and TRBJ1-2, with 12 bases fitting TRBD1. Unmatched junction bases numbered 5, after V lost 8 bases and J lost 7 bases. The CDR3 has 13 amino acids. Per the germline V gene, CDR1 is SGHTA and CDR2 is FQGNSA. CDR3 sequence (DNA): TGTGCCAGCCGGGACAGGGGGCAAATTGGCTACACCCTC. Amino acids: CASRDRGQIGYTL.

This clonotype was seen more than once but under ten times. This may come from a read error, since a much larger clone is one base off. The chain couples TRBV7-3 to TRBJ2-5, with D perhaps assigned TRBD1 or TRBD2 (5 bases each). The J call is uncertain, as TRBJ2-7 better fits the DNA end. The CDR3 is made up of 15 amino acids. The germline CDR1 and CDR2 sequences are SGHTA and FQGTGA. CDR3 amino acids: CTSSLGRARGSEQYF. Written as DNA, the CDR3 is TGTACCAGCAGCCTTGGGCGGGCGAGGGGCTCCGAGCAGTACTTC.

The chain has TRBV19 and TRBJ2-7; 11 nucleotides match TRBD1. The V and J ends lost 3 bases and 2 bases, in that order; junction bases with no gene match: 3. The CDR3 spans 15 residues. CDR1 is LNHDA, CDR2 SQIVND, per germline (reference sequence). The CDR3 DNA reads TGTGCCAGTAGTATCCCGGGACAGGGGGCCTACGAGCAGTACTTC. This translates into CASSIPGQGAYEQYF.

This clonotype was seen ten or more times. The V and J genes are TRBV7-8 and TRBJ2-1; TRBD2 agrees at 13 bases. The CDR3 is made up of 17 amino acids. CDR1 and CDR2 from the germline V gene are SGHVS and FQNEAQ. V lost 2 bases to trimming and J lost 3 bases; unmatched junction nucleotides: 4. CDR3 in amino acids: CASSLTSGGVIYNEQFF. CDR3 DNA sequence: TGTGCCAGCAGCTTAACTAGCGGGGGGGTTATCTACAATGAGCAGTTCTTC.

This chain links TRBV27 with TRBJ1-5; TRBD1 is a possible D gene (6 bases). Trimming cost V 5 bases and J 7 bases, with 15 bases left between them. The CDR3 runs 14 residues. The V gene's germline CDR1 is MNHEY and CDR2 SMNVEV (reference sequence). CDR3: CASSLETGPQPQHF. CDR3 coding DNA: TGTGCCAGCAGTCTCGAGACAGGTCCCCAGCCCCAGCATTTT.

The sample holds many counts of this clonotype. This rearrangement joins TRBV7-3 to TRBJ2-1; D is unresolved. Germline V gives CDR1 SGHTA, CDR2 FQGTGA. CDR3 size: 14 residues. Trimming shortened V by 1 base and J by 4 bases, and 8 bases separated the two germline ends. The CDR3 nucleotides read TGTGCCAGCAGCTTAAGCGCGGATTACAATGAGCAGTTCTTC. Its protein is CASSLSADYNEQFF.

Ten or more counts support this clonotype. The V gene is TRBV5-1, the J gene TRBJ1-4, with D perhaps matching TRBD1 (5 bases). Germline CDR1 and CDR2: SGHRS and YFSETQ. The CDR3 contains 15 residues. V was cut by 4 bases and J by 0 bases, with 10 bases left in between. The CDR3 region has the DNA TGCGCCAGCAGCACCGGAGGGGCAACTAATGAAAAACTGTTTTTT. Amino acids: CASSTGGATNEKLFF.